Listed below are T cell receptor beta chains from one sample, sequenced in a study of T cells after yellow fever vaccination. TCRdb itself ran the 5' RACE reads through MiXCR, one entry per CDR3 protein. The sample contains approximately 250,000 distinct CDR3 sequences, about 3.7% of which appear only once. Specimen: PBMCs, collected 15 days after the yellow fever booster vaccination. These receptors were taken from a young man who received the YFV17D yellow fever vaccine. Each CDR3 is given with its conserved first and last residue. The listing skips clone size in some rows; elsewhere it reads once, few, many or a size class.

j_gene | v_gene | abundance | CDR3aa
TRBJ2-4 | TRBV12-3/TRBV12-4 | many | CASSQNRGTNIQYF
TRBJ2-2 | TRBV12-3/TRBV12-4 | many | CASSLALGQGRKDGELFF
TRBJ2-1 | TRBV9 | many | CASSSSRDRAPGSYNEQFF
TRBJ2-3 | TRBV20-1 | many | CSARDLHTDTQYF
TRBJ2-3 | TRBV29-1 | many | CSVGTSGDGTDTQYF
TRBJ2-3 | TRBV2 | few | CASTGLAVTDTQYF
TRBJ2-1 | TRBV7-6 | many | CASSFEASLYNEQFF
TRBJ1-6 | TRBV7-9 | many | CASSLAPAPLHF
TRBJ1-1 | TRBV7-3 | many | CASRTYTGGGDTEAFF
TRBJ2-7 | TRBV12-3/TRBV12-4 | many | CASSLVRGAYEQYF
TRBJ1-5 | TRBV6-6 | many | CASFHRAGRPQHF
TRBJ2-3 | TRBV5-1 | many | CASSLVGIPTDTQYF
TRBJ2-3 | TRBV7-9 | many | CASSLQGPQYF
TRBJ1-6 | TRBV4-1 | - | CASSQRGTSGNSPLHF
TRBJ1-2 | TRBV29-1 | few | CSVTANYGYTF
TRBJ2-5 | TRBV5-1 | many | CASSLAGETQYF
TRBJ2-3 | TRBV29-1 | many | CSVEGKQGPGADTQYF
TRBJ1-3 | TRBV10-3 | many | CAISADATEGSVGNTIYF
TRBJ2-3 | TRBV6-6 | many | CASKGLAADTQYF
TRBJ2-5 | TRBV5-1 | few | CASSGEGQGGLKETQYF
TRBJ2-1 | TRBV28 | many | CASSFLGHNNEQFF
TRBJ1-5 | TRBV24-1 | - | CATSDPRQGHQPHHF
TRBJ1-1 | TRBV6-2/TRBV6-3 | many | CASSYAGRRATEAFF
TRBJ1-5 | TRBV6-5 | many | CASSLIKTGGQPQHF
TRBJ1-3 | TRBV7-9 | many | CASSLAEFPGNTIYF
TRBJ2-1 | TRBV3-1 | many | CASSSRVGRDKLSYNEQFF
TRBJ2-1 | TRBV20-1 | - | CSARARDRALNEQFF
TRBJ2-1 | TRBV25-1 | many | CASSVRERGAANEQFF
TRBJ2-7 | TRBV27 | many | CASSLSADGYEQYF
TRBJ1-6 | TRBV18 | many | CASSPPNSDLNNSPLHF
TRBJ1-4 | TRBV7-8 | many | CASSQTRGLTNEKLFF
TRBJ2-2 | TRBV5-1 | once | CASSLEDTGRAGELFF
TRBJ1-5 | TRBV5-5 | many | CASSLQGGDQPQHF
TRBJ2-1 | TRBV20-1 | many | CSARDQGGRSYNEQFF
TRBJ2-1 | TRBV7-9 | many | CASSFPSKSSGGPVNEQFF
TRBJ2-4 | TRBV6-2/TRBV6-3 | many | CASSSPSRVGKNIQYF
TRBJ2-5 | TRBV5-6 | many | CASSLLAGEQETQYF
TRBJ2-4 | TRBV7-9 | many | CASSPPYILAKNIQYF
TRBJ2-3 | TRBV12-3/TRBV12-4 | many | CASSLEDGTDTQYF
TRBJ2-3 | TRBV7-3 | many | CASSSGTSGDTQYF
TRBJ2-1 | TRBV7-2 | many | CASSLAWRGATYNEQFF
TRBJ2-4 | TRBV20-1 | many | CSARKPRDGVYIQYF
TRBJ2-1 | TRBV7-2 | many | CASSLGTIGQGEQFF
TRBJ2-3 | TRBV7-2 | many | CASSLITIPSSTDTQYF
TRBJ2-2 | TRBV10-3 | many | CAIRISGQNTGELFF
TRBJ2-5 | TRBV14 | many | CASSQDLMAGRETQYF
TRBJ1-6 | TRBV20-1 | many | CSALTGHNSPLHF
TRBJ1-5 | TRBV10-3 | few | CAIGLEGRSNQPQHF
TRBJ2-3 | TRBV6-2/TRBV6-3 | many | CASSSFQGSDTQYF
TRBJ1-5 | TRBV19 | - | CATSDGNNYGNQPQHF
TRBJ1-5 | TRBV20-1 | many | CSANHGGRTGNQPQHF
TRBJ2-1 | TRBV5-4 | many | CASSPTSAGEGNEQFF
TRBJ2-1 | TRBV4-1 | few | CASSLLLAGGPQDEQFF
TRBJ2-3 | TRBV5-4 | many | CASSLLGGAPDTQYF
TRBJ2-2 | TRBV7-9 | many | CASSFTHPRSGELFF